The 7 T cell receptor beta chains given below trace back to one sample, sequenced in a study of blood T cell repertoires in COVID-19. TCRdb keeps only in-frame clones here, not all; method: immunoSEQ multiplex PCR. Of around 72,000 clones in the sample, 82% are singletons; the top ten hold around 19%. Sequencing input: peripheral blood. All receptors derive from a human donor in a cohort sampled during active COVID-19.

The chain has TRBV9 and TRBJ2-7, with TRBD2 matching 9 bases. V dropped 4 bases and J dropped 12; count of bases not matched to a gene: 17. Germline V gene sequence: CDR1 SGDLS, CDR2 YYNGEE. This CDR3 comprises 15 residues. The CDR3 nucleotides are TGTGCCAGCAGCTCCGGCGTTAGCGGGGGCGGCAGAAGGTACTTC. Translating gives CASSSGVSGGGRRYF.

The V call is TRBV7-6, the J call TRBJ1-6, with D unresolved. The germline V gene has CDR1 SGHVS and CDR2 FNYEAQ. The CDR3 totals 14 residues. Trimming cost V 2 bases and J 5 bases, with 7 bases left between them. CDR3 nucleotide sequence: TGTGCCAGCAGCTTAAGCGGGGATAATTCACCCCTCCACTTT. Protein sequence: CASSLSGDNSPLHF. The complete variable domain, with remaining parts taken from reference TRBV7-6 and TRBJ1-6, reads GAGVSQSPRYKVTKRGQDVALRCDPISGHVSLYWYRQALGQGPEFLTYFNYEAQQDKSGLPNDRFSAERPEGSISTLTIQRTEQRDSAMYRCASSLSGDNSPLHFGNGTRLTVT.

V and J are TRBV6-5 and TRBJ1-1; D call uncertain. The V end was cut by 7 bases, the J end by 1 base, with 13 bases between. CDR1 and CDR2 from the germline V gene are MNHEY and SVGAGI. The CDR3 length is 14 residues. CDR3 sequence (DNA): TGTGCCAGCATCGGTGGTCCAGGGAACACTGAAGCTTTCTTT. Translated, it gives CASIGGPGNTEAFF.

As DNA, the CDR3 is TGTGCCAGCAGCACACAGGGGAGCGAGCAGTACTTC. It is translated as CASSTQGSEQYF. This chain uses TRBV11-3 with TRBJ2-7, with TRBD1 matching 7 bases. V lost 5 bases to trimming and J lost 6 bases; unmatched junction nucleotides: 4. CDR1 and CDR2 (germline): SGHNT, YENEEA. The CDR3 covers 12 residues. Full variable domain (rest looked up from reference TRBV11-3 and TRBJ2-7): EAGVVQSPRYKIIEKKQPVAFWCNPISGHNTLYWYLQNLGQGPELLIRYENEEAVDDSQLPKDRFSAERLKGVDSTLKIQPAELGDSAVYLCASSTQGSEQYFGPGTRLTVT.

The J gene is TRBJ1-2, the V gene TRBV18; weak D call: TRBD1 (6 bases). Trimming cost V 3 bases and J 5 bases, with 13 bases left between them. Germline CDR1 is KGHSH and CDR2 is LQKENI. The CDR3 contains 14 residues. For the CDR3, the DNA is TGTGCCAGCTCACCGGACAGAACATTGTATGGCTACACCTTC. It translates to CASSPDRTLYGYTF.

The V and J genes are TRBV4-1 and TRBJ2-1; TRBD2 agrees at 10 bases. CDR1 is MGHRA and CDR2 is YSYEKL in the germline V gene. The CDR3 length is 16 residues. J lost 3 bases, V lost 4 bases, and 6 bases had no gene match. The CDR3 is CASSRMGLALYNEQFF. Here the CDR3 DNA reads TGCGCCAGCAGCCGAATGGGACTAGCGCTCTACAATGAGCAGTTCTTC.

The chain carries TRBV5-1 and TRBJ2-5, with D hard to call. V was cut by 7 bases and J by 3 bases, with 13 bases left in between. The CDR3 runs 13 residues. Germline CDR1 is SGHRS and CDR2 is YFSETQ. The CDR3 sequence: CASHLTSEETQYF. CDR3 nucleotides: TGCGCCAGCCATCTCACAAGTGAAGAGACCCAGTACTTC.